These T cell receptor beta chains were read from a single sample in a study of siplizumab effects on memory and regulatory T cells. Repertoires were generated with immunoSEQ multiplex PCR, while TCRdb's copy carries only in-frame clones and drops some. The sample yields 90,000 to 120,000 clones, about 90% seen once. Sequencing input: Tregs sorted from blood. These receptors were collected from a human donor in good health. Each CDR3 is given with its conserved first and last residue. A D gene is named only where the DNA matches it firmly. The size entry is marked missing in some rows and otherwise reads once, few, many or a size class.

j_call | v_call | clone_size | d_call | cdr3_nt | cdr3_aa
TRBJ1-2 | TRBV28 | NA | TRBD1 | TGTGCCAGCAGTAGGGGGACAGGGGGAGGCTACACCTTC | CASSRGTGGGYTF
TRBJ2-7 | TRBV27 | once | TRBD1 | TGTGCCAGCAGTTCGGGACAGGCGATCTCCTACGAGCAGTACTTC | CASSSGQAISYEQYF
TRBJ2-5 | TRBV6-6 | NA | TRBD1 | TGTGCCAGCAGGAGGGGGCAAGGGACCCAGTACTTC | CASRRGQGTQYF
TRBJ2-7 | TRBV6-5 | NA | NA | TGTGCCAGCAGTGAGGTAGGGTACTCCTACGAGCAGTACTTC | CASSEVGYSYEQYF
TRBJ1-1 | TRBV5-1 | NA | NA | TGCGCCAGCAGCTTAGGACAGCTAGACACTGAAGCTTTCTTT | CASSLGQLDTEAFF
TRBJ1-5 | TRBV6-5 | NA | NA | TGTGCCACCGGAGAGCCCCAGCATTTT | CATGEPQHF
TRBJ1-5 | TRBV7-9 | once | NA | TGTGCCAGCAGCTCACCGCAGGGAATCGCCAATCAGCCCCAGCATTTT | CASSSPQGIANQPQHF
TRBJ2-7 | TRBV7-3 | NA | NA | TGTGCCAGCAGGGACGTCAGGGGAGGCTACGAGCAGTACTTC | CASRDVRGGYEQYF
TRBJ1-5 | TRBV6-6 | NA | NA | TGTGCCAGCGGGCAGGGCCATCAGCCCCAGCATTTT | CASGQGHQPQHF
TRBJ2-1 | TRBV11-3 | once | TRBD2 | TGTGCCAGCAGCTTAAGACTAGCGGGAGTCAATGAGCAGTTCTTC | CASSLRLAGVNEQFF
TRBJ2-7 | TRBV28 | NA | NA | TGTGCCAGCAGTTTAGGTGGGCCAGACTACGAGCAGTACTTC | CASSLGGPDYEQYF
TRBJ2-1 | TRBV6-7 | NA | NA | TGTGCCAGCAGGGACTTTAGTGCCCACAATGAGCAGTTCTTC | CASRDFSAHNEQFF
TRBJ1-5 | TRBV18 | NA | NA | TGTGCCAGCTCACCAACGGCATTCTCAGGGGGCAATCAGCCCCAGCATTTT | CASSPTAFSGGNQPQHF
TRBJ2-3 | TRBV5-1 | NA | NA | TGCGCCAGCAGCTTGGCGGGAGTCGCAGATACGCAGTATTTT | CASSLAGVADTQYF
TRBJ2-7 | TRBV9 | NA | NA | TGTGCCAGCAGCGCATTACCGGGGGCCTTCTACGAGCAGTACTTC | CASSALPGAFYEQYF
TRBJ2-1 | TRBV7-2 | NA | NA | TGTGCCAGCAGCACTTTTCTTACCTACAATGAGCAGTTCTTC | CASSTFLTYNEQFF
TRBJ2-7 | TRBV27 | NA | TRBD2 | TGTGCCAGCAGCCCAAATTTAGCGGGAGTCCTCTACGAGCAGTACTTC | CASSPNLAGVLYEQYF
TRBJ1-1 | TRBV7-2 | NA | NA | TGTGCCAGCAGCTGGAAACCTAGGGACACTGAAGCTTTCTTT | CASSWKPRDTEAFF
TRBJ2-3 | TRBV18 | NA | NA | TGTGCCAGCTCACTCCCAGGTCGGCTTACAGATACGCAGTATTTT | CASSLPGRLTDTQYF
TRBJ1-5 | TRBV5-1 | NA | NA | TGCGCCAGCAGCTCAGGTGCTGGGGCTGGCAATCAGCCCCAGCATTTT | CASSSGAGAGNQPQHF
TRBJ2-5 | TRBV11-2 | once | TRBD2 | TGTGCCAGCAGCCAATTAAGGGGCGGGAGAGCTGAGACCCAGTACTTC | CASSQLRGGRAETQYF
TRBJ2-5 | TRBV7-3 | NA | TRBD2 | TGTGCCAGCAGCTTAAGGGCGGGAGTGGGTGAGACCCAGTACTTC | CASSLRAGVGETQYF
TRBJ2-1 | TRBV5-1 | NA | TRBD2 | TGCGCCAGCACCTACTTGGGACTTAGCGGGATCTCCTACAATGAGCAGTTCTTC | CASTYLGLSGISYNEQFF
TRBJ2-7 | TRBV6-6 | NA | TRBD2 | TGTGCCAGCAGGACTCGACTAGCGGTGAGGGACGAGCAGTACTTC | CASRTRLAVRDEQYF
TRBJ2-1 | TRBV11-2 | NA | NA | TGTGCCAGCAGCTTAGATCTCTGGGCAAATGAGCAGTTCTTC | CASSLDLWANEQFF
TRBJ2-1 | TRBV11-2 | NA | NA | TGTGCCAGCAGCTTAATTTTAAGAACCGAGGGGGTGGGCTACAATGAGCAGTTCTTC | CASSLILRTEGVGYNEQFF
TRBJ2-7 | TRBV2 | NA | NA | TGTGCCATCAAACCCTCGACAGTCTCCTACGAGCAGTACTTC | CAIKPSTVSYEQYF
TRBJ2-2 | TRBV7-9 | NA | NA | TGTGCCAGCAGCTTACGAGTGAACCCGAACACCGGGGAGCTGTTTTTT | CASSLRVNPNTGELFF
TRBJ2-5 | TRBV10-3 | NA | TRBD2 | TGTGCCATCCGGGCGGGAGGGCAAGAGACCCAGTACTTC | CAIRAGGQETQYF
TRBJ2-5 | TRBV7-8 | NA | NA | TGTGCCAGCAGCCGTAGGCTAGTGAGTGGGGAGACCCAGTACTTC | CASSRRLVSGETQYF
TRBJ1-5 | TRBV29-1 | NA | NA | TGCAGCGTTGCGTTTCCCGGCCCCAATCAGCCCCAGCATTTT | CSVAFPGPNQPQHF
TRBJ2-3 | TRBV7-6 | NA | NA | TGTGCCAGCAGCTTAGGGATATCAGATACGCAGTATTTT | CASSLGISDTQYF
TRBJ1-2 | TRBV10-2 | NA | NA | TGCGCCAGCAGTGAGTCGACTCGAGGGCGACGAGCTGGCTACACCTTC | CASSESTRGRRAGYTF
TRBJ2-3 | TRBV29-1 | NA | TRBD2 | TGCAGCGCTGAGGGGGGAGGCGGGAGGCGTTCTTTGTATACGCAGTATTTT | CSAEGGGGRRSLYTQYF
TRBJ2-1 | TRBV11-2 | NA | NA | TGTGCCAGCAGCTTAGCCTGGGGGAAAAATAGGTTCTTC | CASSLAWGKNRFF
TRBJ2-2 | TRBV19 | NA | NA | TGTGCCAGTAGTATAGAGGGGAACACCGGGGAGCTGTTTTTT | CASSIEGNTGELFF
TRBJ2-7 | TRBV9 | few | TRBD2 | TGTGCCAGCAGCAAGGGACTAGCGGGTTCCTACGAGCAGTACTTC | CASSKGLAGSYEQYF
TRBJ2-7 | TRBV7-6 | few | NA | TGTGCCAGCAGCTTAATGACCGGGGAACACGAGCAGTACTTC | CASSLMTGEHEQYF
TRBJ1-2 | TRBV15 | NA | TRBD1 | TGTGCCACCAGCAGAGATCTCCGGGACAGGGGTAGCTATGGCTACACCTTC | CATSRDLRDRGSYGYTF
TRBJ1-2 | TRBV28 | few | NA | TGTGCCAGCAGTTTAGAGTTTGCACCATCCTATGGCTACACCTTC | CASSLEFAPSYGYTF
TRBJ2-5 | TRBV28 | NA | NA | TGTGCCAGCAGTTTAGAAGTGCGTCAAGAGACCCAGTACTTC | CASSLEVRQETQYF
TRBJ1-3 | TRBV7-8 | NA | NA | TGTGCCAGCAGCTTAGTAGCCTCGGTCTCTGGAAACACCATATATTTT | CASSLVASVSGNTIYF
TRBJ1-1 | TRBV6-1 | few | NA | TGTGCCAGCTCTAGGAACACTGAAGCTTTCTTT | CASSRNTEAFF
TRBJ1-2 | TRBV5-1 | few | NA | TGCGCCAGCAGCCCGGTGCAGCCTGCCTACTATGGCTACACCTTC | CASSPVQPAYYGYTF
TRBJ2-3 | TRBV5-1 | NA | NA | TGCGCCAGCAGCTTGGCCAGGGCCTACTCAGATACGCAGTATTTT | CASSLARAYSDTQYF